The 3 T cell receptor beta chains below come from one sample, sequenced in a study of T cell changes during pregnancy in multiple sclerosis. Clones were sequenced by immunoSEQ multiplex PCR, and TCRdb holds only the in-frame ones, with some missing. The sample yields 75,000 to 95,000 clones, 70% to 90% seen once. Sequencing used peripheral blood, obtained in the first trimester of pregnancy. The receptors derive from a female donor in good health, enrolled as a control in a pregnancy study.

The rearrangement links TRBV5-1 to TRBJ2-1; 10 bases agree with TRBD2. The CDR3 runs 16 residues. CDR1 is SGHRS and CDR2 is YFSETQ in the germline V gene. J lost 7 bases, V lost 2 bases, and 9 bases had no gene match. CDR3: CASSLGIAGGLNEQFF. The CDR3 DNA follows: TGCGCCAGCAGCTTAGGAATAGCGGGGGGTCTGAATGAGCAGTTCTTC.

The rearrangement uses TRBV10-3 and TRBJ1-2; 8 bases match TRBD1. The CDR3 runs 14 residues. Germline lookup yields CDR1 ENHRY and CDR2 SYGVKD. The CDR3: CAVGQAPSNYGYTF. CDR3 DNA: TGTGCGGTGGGACAGGCACCGTCTAACTATGGCTACACCTTC.

Note on this clone: An end of the junction does not agree with germline; a read error may underlie this. The sample has other DNA sequences that encode this CDR3 too. The chain combines TRBV6-5 with TRBJ2-7, with 7 bases that match TRBD1. The CDR3 covers 15 residues. Germline V gene sequence: CDR1 MNHEY, CDR2 SVGAGI. This CDR3 reads CASSYGTGVGNEQYF. For the CDR3, the DNA is TGTGCCAGCAGTTACGGTACAGGGGTGGGGAACGAGCAATACTTC.